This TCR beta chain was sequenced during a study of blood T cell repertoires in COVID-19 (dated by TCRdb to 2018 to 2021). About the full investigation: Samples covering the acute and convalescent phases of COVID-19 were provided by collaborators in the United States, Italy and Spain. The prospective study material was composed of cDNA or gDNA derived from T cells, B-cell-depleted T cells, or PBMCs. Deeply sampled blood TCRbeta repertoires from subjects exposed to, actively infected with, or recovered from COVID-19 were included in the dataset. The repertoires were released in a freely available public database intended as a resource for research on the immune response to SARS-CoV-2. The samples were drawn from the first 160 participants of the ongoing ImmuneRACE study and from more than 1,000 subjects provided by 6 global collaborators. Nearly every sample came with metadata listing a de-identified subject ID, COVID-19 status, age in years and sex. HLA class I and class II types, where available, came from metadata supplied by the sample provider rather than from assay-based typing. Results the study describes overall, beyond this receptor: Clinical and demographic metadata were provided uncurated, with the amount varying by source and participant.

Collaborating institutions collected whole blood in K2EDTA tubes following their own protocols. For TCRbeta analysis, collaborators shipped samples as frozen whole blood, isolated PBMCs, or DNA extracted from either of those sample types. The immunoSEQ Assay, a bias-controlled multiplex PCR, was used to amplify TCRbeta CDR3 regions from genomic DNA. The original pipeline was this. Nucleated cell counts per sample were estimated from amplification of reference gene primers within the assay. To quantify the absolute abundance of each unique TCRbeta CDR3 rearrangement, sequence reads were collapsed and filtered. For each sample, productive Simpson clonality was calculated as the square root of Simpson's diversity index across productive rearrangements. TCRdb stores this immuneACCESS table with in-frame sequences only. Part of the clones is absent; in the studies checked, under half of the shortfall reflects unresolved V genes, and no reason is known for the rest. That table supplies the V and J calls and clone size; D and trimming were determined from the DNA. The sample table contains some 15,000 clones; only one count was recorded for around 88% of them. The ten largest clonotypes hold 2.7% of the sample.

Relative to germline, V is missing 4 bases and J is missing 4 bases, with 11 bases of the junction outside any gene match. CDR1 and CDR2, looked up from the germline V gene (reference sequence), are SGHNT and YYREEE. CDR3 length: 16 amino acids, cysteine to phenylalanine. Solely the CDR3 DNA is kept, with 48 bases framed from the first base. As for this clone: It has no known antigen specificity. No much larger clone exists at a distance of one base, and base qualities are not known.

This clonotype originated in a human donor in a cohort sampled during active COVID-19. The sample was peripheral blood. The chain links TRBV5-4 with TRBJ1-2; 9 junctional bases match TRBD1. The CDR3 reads CASSASPGQGSYGYTF. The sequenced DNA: TGTGCCAGCAGCGCATCACCGGGACAGGGATCCTATGGCTACACCTTC.